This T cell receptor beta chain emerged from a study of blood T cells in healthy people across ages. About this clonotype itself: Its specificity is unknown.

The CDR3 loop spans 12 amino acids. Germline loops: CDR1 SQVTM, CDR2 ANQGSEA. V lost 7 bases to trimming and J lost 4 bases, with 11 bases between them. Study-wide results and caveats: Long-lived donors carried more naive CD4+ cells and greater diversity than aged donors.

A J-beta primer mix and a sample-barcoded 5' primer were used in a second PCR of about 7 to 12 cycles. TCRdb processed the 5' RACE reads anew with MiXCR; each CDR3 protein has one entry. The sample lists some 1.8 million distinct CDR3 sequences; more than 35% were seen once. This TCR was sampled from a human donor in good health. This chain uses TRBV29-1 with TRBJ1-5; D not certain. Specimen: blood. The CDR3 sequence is CSAGEGNQPQHF. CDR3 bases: TGCAGCGCCGGGGAGGGAAATCAGCCCCAGCATTTT. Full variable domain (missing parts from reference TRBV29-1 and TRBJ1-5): SAVISQKPSRDICQRGTSLTIQCQVDSQVTMMFWYRQQPGQSLTLIATANQGSEATYESGFVIDKFPISRPNLTFSTLTVSNMSPEDSSIYLCSAGEGNQPQHFGDGTRLSIL.